The following is a T cell receptor beta chain sequence with its context. The entry originates in a study of response to subunit inactivated influenza vaccine. The CDR3 loop spans 14 amino acids. Germline V gives CDR1 MNHEY, CDR2 SVGEGT. V was cut by 6 bases and J by 2 bases, with 13 bases left in between. TCRdb reanalysed the RT-PCR reads using MiXCR and keeps one entry per CDR3 protein. The sample comprises hundreds of thousands of distinct CDR3 sequences, about 7.6% of which are singletons, and 10% to 15% rests with the top ten. This sequence joins TRBV6-2 or TRBV6-3 and TRBJ1-2; D is undetermined. This sample comprised PBMCs from blood, obtained roughly 24 months after vaccination. This TCR came from a man between 50 and 69 years old who received an inactivated influenza vaccine. Written as DNA, the CDR3 is TGTGCCAGCAGAACAACGGTTCCAAACTATGGCTACACCTTC. Amino acids: CASRTTVPNYGYTF.